This T cell receptor (beta chain) was identified in a study of blood T cell repertoires in COVID-19. Study overall: The United States, Italy and Spain were the sources of the acute and convalescent COVID-19 samples. T cells, B-cell-depleted T cells, or PBMCs supplied cDNA or gDNA.

Per the germline V gene, CDR1 is SNHLY and CDR2 is FYNNEI. Trimming removed 4 bases from V and 1 base from J, with 13 bases in between. The CDR3 contains 15 residues. Per the original methods: Estimates of nucleated cell counts were drawn from the amplification of reference gene primers. The assay was immunoSEQ multiplex PCR, and TCRdb's table has in-frame clones only and misses some. V and J calls and clone size are copied from that table; D and trimming were computed from the DNA. Here the sample spans roughly 120,000 clones, around 80% being singletons. V gene TRBV2 combines with J gene TRBJ1-1, with TRBD1 as a possible D gene (6 bases). The origin of this receptor is a man in his 70s with acute or convalescent COVID-19. Sequenced: peripheral blood. The CDR3: CASSAGGGWNTEAFF. The CDR3 region has the DNA TGTGCCAGCAGTGCGGGGGGCGGTTGGAACACTGAAGCTTTCTTT. The whole variable domain, filled in from reference TRBV2 and TRBJ1-1, reads EPEVTQTPSHQVTQMGQEVILRCVPISNHLYFYWYRQILGQKVEFLVSFYNNEISEKSEIFDDQFSVERPDGSNFTLKIRSTKLEDSAMYFCASSAGGGWNTEAFFGQGTRLTVV.